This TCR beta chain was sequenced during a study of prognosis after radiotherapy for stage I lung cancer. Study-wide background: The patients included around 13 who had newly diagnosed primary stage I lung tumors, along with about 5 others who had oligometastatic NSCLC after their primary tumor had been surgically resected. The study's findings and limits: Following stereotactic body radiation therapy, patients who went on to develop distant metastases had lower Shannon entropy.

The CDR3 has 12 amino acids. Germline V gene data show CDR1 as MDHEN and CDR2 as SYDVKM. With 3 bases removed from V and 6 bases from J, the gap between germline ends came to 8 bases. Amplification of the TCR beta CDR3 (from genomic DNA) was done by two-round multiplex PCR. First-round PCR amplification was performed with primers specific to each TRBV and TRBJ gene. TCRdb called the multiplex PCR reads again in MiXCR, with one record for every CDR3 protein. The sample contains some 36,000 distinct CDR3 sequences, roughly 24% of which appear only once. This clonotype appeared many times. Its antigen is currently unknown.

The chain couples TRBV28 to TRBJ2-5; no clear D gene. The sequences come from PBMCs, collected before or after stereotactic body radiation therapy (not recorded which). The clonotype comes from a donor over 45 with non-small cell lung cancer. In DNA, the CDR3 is TGTGCCAGCAGTTTCTCGGTCCAGACCCAGTACTTC. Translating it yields CASSFSVQTQYF. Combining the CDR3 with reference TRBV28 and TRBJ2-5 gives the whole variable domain DVKVTQSSRYLVKRTGEKVFLECVQDMDHENMFWYRQDPGLGLRLIYFSYDVKMKEKGDIPEGYSVSREKKERFSLILESASTNQTSMYLCASSFSVQTQYFGPGTRLLVL.